One sample yielded the 28 T cell receptor beta chains listed below, sequenced in a study of shared clonotypes between healthy human individuals. Repertoires were generated with immunoSEQ multiplex PCR, while TCRdb's copy carries only in-frame clones and drops some. The data contain about 520,000 clones, roughly 80% of them singletons. Sequenced input: PBMCs. These receptors all come from a woman in her 40s in good health. Some clones in this sample may be carry-over from other donors' samples.

V is TRBV10-3 and J is TRBJ1-1, with 7 nucleotides matching TRBD1. Losses at the gene ends were 3 bases for V and 1 base for J; bases not matched to a gene: 2. Germline lookup yields CDR1 ENHRY and CDR2 SYGVKD. The CDR3 totals 14 residues. As DNA, the CDR3 is TGTGCCATCAGTGACTACAGGGGGAACACTGAAGCTTTCTTT. Translation: CAISDYRGNTEAFF.

The chain employs TRBV11-2 and TRBJ2-7, with D hard to call. CDR1 is SGHAT, CDR2 FQNNGV, per germline. Trimming pared 1 base from V and 1 base from J, leaving 2 bases between. The CDR3 totals 12 residues. CDR3 DNA sequence: TGTGCCAGCAGCTTAGCTTCCTACGAGCAGTACTTC. It is translated as CASSLASYEQYF.

The chain joins TRBV10-1 to TRBJ1-3; D unclear. CDR1 is WNHNN and CDR2 is SYGVQD in the germline V gene (reference sequence). V was pared by 6 bases and J by 1 base, with 10 bases between. This CDR3 region has 14 residues. CDR3 bases: TGCGCCAGCAGCGAAGGGATTTCTGGAAACACCATATATTTT. It codes for CASSEGISGNTIYF.

This clone was observed a single time. The chain couples TRBV18 to TRBJ2-2, with 11 bases aligning to TRBD2. From germline, CDR1 is KGHSH and CDR2 LQKENI. The CDR3 loop spans 17 amino acids. J lost 7 bases, V lost 0 bases, and 7 bases had no gene match. CDR3 DNA: TGTGCCAGCTCACCACCGAAGACTAGCGGGATTGGCGGGGAGCTGTTTTTT. Protein product: CASSPPKTSGIGGELFF.

This clone has just a few counts. This chain joins TRBV15 and TRBJ2-3, with a weak D call TRBD1 (6 bases). Germline V gene sequence: CDR1 LNHNV, CDR2 YYDKDF (reference sequence). V lost 4 bases, J lost 2 bases, and 13 bases lay in between. CDR3 length: 15 amino acids. For the CDR3, the DNA is TGTGCCACCAGCATGTCGGGACACATCACAGATACGCAGTATTTT. Translated: CATSMSGHITDTQYF.

This chain joins TRBV18 and TRBJ2-5, with D perhaps matching TRBD1 or TRBD2 (5 bases each). CDR1 is KGHSH and CDR2 is LQKENI in the germline V gene. The CDR3 spans 15 residues. Trimming stripped 2 bases from V and 2 bases from J, with 12 bases between. CDR3 DNA: TGTGCCAGCTCACCAACGGGACCGATACAAGAGACCCAGTACTTC. It is translated as CASSPTGPIQETQYF. The full variable domain, with the rest looked up from reference TRBV18 and TRBJ2-5, is NAGVMQNPRHLVRRRGQEARLRCSPMKGHSHVYWYRQLPEEGLKFMVYLQKENIIDESGMPKERFSAEFPKEGPSILRIQQVVRGDSAAYFCASSPTGPIQETQYFGPGTRLLVL.

The chain recombines TRBV11-2 with TRBJ2-1; D may match TRBD1 or TRBD2 (6 bases each). Trimming pared 0 bases from V and 4 bases from J, leaving 16 bases between. Germline-derived CDR1 and CDR2 are SGHAT and FQNNGV. The CDR3 covers 17 residues. The CDR3 is CASSLEGDAGHYNEQFF. The CDR3 coding sequence is TGTGCCAGCAGCTTAGAGGGGGACGCGGGACATTACAATGAGCAGTTCTTC.

The CDR3 region has the DNA TGTGCCAGCAGTGAAGCAGTAAACACTGAAGCTTTCTTT. This sequence encodes CASSEAVNTEAFF. The chain carries TRBV2 and TRBJ1-1; D is ambiguous. This CDR3 spans 13 amino acids. Between the trimmed V and J ends, which lost 0 bases and 2 bases, there was a span of 4 bases. Germline V lookup: CDR1 SNHLY, CDR2 FYNNEI. The entire variable domain, with the rest obtained from reference TRBV2 and TRBJ1-1, is as follows: EPEVTQTPSHQVTQMGQEVILRCVPISNHLYFYWYRQILGQKVEFLVSFYNNEISEKSEIFDDQFSVERPDGSNFTLKIRSTKLEDSAMYFCASSEAVNTEAFFGQGTRLTVV.

The rearrangement uses TRBV2 and TRBJ2-7, with 9 positions matching TRBD2. V shed 6 bases, J shed 5 bases, and the junction held 11 bases outside the gene matches. This CDR3 region has 15 residues. The germline V gene encodes CDR1 SNHLY and CDR2 FYNNEI. The CDR3 is CASRGNLASGNEQYF. The CDR3 bases are TGTGCCAGCAGGGGAAACTTGGCTAGCGGGAACGAGCAGTACTTC.

This sequence joins TRBV19 and TRBJ1-5; D might be TRBD1 (6 bases). The ends were cut back, 2 bases at V and 1 base at J, with 12 bases in the middle. The CDR3 runs to 16 residues. Germline V gene sequence: CDR1 LNHDA, CDR2 SQIVND (reference sequence). CDR3 in DNA: TGTGCCAGTAGTATAAGGGGGGCTGAGAGCAATCAGCCCCAGCATTTT. As protein: CASSIRGAESNQPQHF. Based on the CDR3 plus reference TRBV19 and TRBJ1-5, the full variable domain is DGGITQSPKYLFRKEGQNVTLSCEQNLNHDAMYWYRQDPGQGLRLIYYSQIVNDFQKGDIAEGYSVSREKKESFPLTVTSAQKNPTAFYLCASSIRGAESNQPQHFGDGTRLSIL.

V usage is TRBV6-5 and J usage is TRBJ1-4; TRBD1 is a possible D gene (5 bases). The CDR3 loop spans 13 amino acids. In germline, CDR1 is MNHEY, CDR2 SVGAGI. V gave up 10 bases and J gave up 7 bases, with 16 bases separating them. CDR3 coding DNA: TGTGCCACCTCAGGGTCTTCGCGTGAAAAACTGTTTTTT. Translating it yields CATSGSSREKLFF.

The V gene is TRBV7-6, the J gene TRBJ2-1, with 8 nucleotides matching TRBD2. Germline-derived CDR1 and CDR2 are SGHVS and FNYEAQ. The CDR3 loop spans 14 amino acids. The trim removed 6 bases at V and 8 bases at J, leaving 9 bases unmatched. The CDR3 loop reads CASRPAGVRDEQFF. The DNA for the CDR3 is TGTGCCAGCAGACCAGCGGGAGTTAGAGATGAGCAGTTCTTC.

As to this clone: A read error is possible here, since a much larger clone lies one base away. This chain's CDR3 is CASSFYNEQFF. Written as DNA, the CDR3 is TGTGCCAGCAGCTTCTACAATGAGCAGTTCTTC. V usage is TRBV11-2 and J usage is TRBJ2-1; unclear D gene. With 3 bases removed from V and 3 bases from J, the gap between germline ends came to 0 bases. Germline V CDR1 and CDR2: SGHAT, FQNNGV. The CDR3 is made up of 11 amino acids.

The J gene is TRBJ1-3, the V gene TRBV18; 9 bases agree with TRBD1. Germline trimming cut 5 bases from V and 7 bases from J; bases unmatched to any gene: 15. The CDR3 sequence is 17 residues long. Germline V gene sequence: CDR1 KGHSH, CDR2 LQKENI. The DNA for the CDR3 is TGTGCCAGCTCATCCCGGGACAGGGTGCGATCCGGGAACACCATATATTTT. It translates to CASSSRDRVRSGNTIYF. Together with reference TRBV18 and TRBJ1-3, the CDR3 gives the full variable domain: NAGVMQNPRHLVRRRGQEARLRCSPMKGHSHVYWYRQLPEEGLKFMVYLQKENIIDESGMPKERFSAEFPKEGPSILRIQQVVRGDSAAYFCASSSRDRVRSGNTIYFGEGSWLTVV.

The chain employs TRBV4-1 and TRBJ2-1; TRBD2 matches at 10 bases. The CDR3 loop spans 17 amino acids. Germline V gene data show CDR1 as MGHRA and CDR2 as YSYEKL. Trimming at V came to 1 base and at J to 4 bases, leaving 7 bases not matched to a gene. CDR3 in DNA: TGCGCCAGCAGCCAAGTCACGGGAGCGGGAGGGTACAATGAGCAGTTCTTC. Protein sequence: CASSQVTGAGGYNEQFF.

The V and J genes are TRBV5-1 and TRBJ2-7; 12 positions match TRBD1. The V and J ends lost 0 bases and 5 bases, in that order; junction bases with no gene match: 3. This CDR3 comprises 15 residues. The germline V gene has CDR1 SGHRS and CDR2 YFSETQ. The DNA for the CDR3 is TGCGCCAGCAGCTTGGGAGGGACAGGGGGCCACGAGCAGTACTTC. Encoded protein: CASSLGGTGGHEQYF.

V usage is TRBV29-1 and J usage is TRBJ2-5; D possibly corresponds to TRBD1 (7 bases). The end of the DNA aligns better with TRBJ2-7, so the J call may be wrong. The germline V gene encodes CDR1 SQVTM and CDR2 ANQGSEA. CDR3 length: 13 amino acids. DNA of the CDR3: TGCAGCGTTGGGAGGGGGCTGTCCTACGAGCAGTACTTC. Translating it yields CSVGRGLSYEQYF.

The chain has TRBV11-2 and TRBJ2-6; D possibly corresponds to TRBD1 (6 bases). V was trimmed by 1 base and J by 4 bases, leaving 17 bases between them. The CDR3 has 18 residues. Germline V lookup: CDR1 SGHAT, CDR2 FQNNGV. CDR3 bases: TGTGCCAGCAGCTTAGGGCCGTATTGGGGGCTCGGGGCCAACGTCCTGACTTTC. Translated: CASSLGPYWGLGANVLTF.

This clone appeared many times. The chain recombines TRBV5-5 with TRBJ1-1, with 9 nucleotides matching TRBD1. The V segment lost 4 bases and the J segment 1 base; nucleotides outside the gene matches: 5. The CDR3 sequence is 15 residues long. CDR1 is SGHKS and CDR2 is YYEKEE in the germline V gene (reference sequence). This CDR3 is CASSRRDRENTEAFF. CDR3 DNA sequence: TGTGCCAGCAGCCGAAGGGACAGGGAGAACACTGAAGCTTTCTTT.

This clone was picked up many times. J is TRBJ2-2 and V is TRBV6-4; TRBD1 or TRBD2 may be the D gene (5 bases each). Germline-derived CDR1 and CDR2 are MRHNA and SNTAGT. V gave up 0 bases and J gave up 6 bases, with 8 bases separating them. The CDR3 covers 14 residues. The CDR3 loop reads CASSDSGTPGELFF. As DNA, the CDR3 is TGTGCCAGCAGTGACTCTGGGACGCCCGGGGAGCTGTTTTTT.

This chain uses TRBV6-1 with TRBJ2-2, with TRBD2 matching 11 bases. The junction had 2 bases not matched to a gene; V was cut back by 4 bases and J by 4 bases. Germline CDR1 reads MNHNS; CDR2 reads SASEGT. The CDR3 totals 15 residues. The CDR3 coding sequence is TGTGCCAGCAGTGTAGCGGGAGGGGGCACCGGGGAGCTGTTTTTT. Its translation: CASSVAGGGTGELFF.

With regard to this clone: A far larger clone is one nucleotide away, so this likely arose from a read error. The chain uses TRBV23-1 and TRBJ2-7, with 7 positions matching TRBD1. TRBV23-1 is an ORF; its function is uncertain. This CDR3 has 14 residues. V lost 3 bases to trimming and J lost 4 bases; unmatched junction nucleotides: 6. CDR3 in amino acids: CASSHSGGGYEQYF. Written as DNA, the CDR3 is TGCGCCAGCAGTCACTCAGGGGGTGGGTACGAGCAGTACTTC.

The rearrangement joins TRBV29-1 to TRBJ2-5; 7 nucleotides line up with TRBD2. The CDR3 extends over 16 amino acids. Trimming took 5 bases from V and 1 from J; bases not matched to a gene: 13. Germline CDR1 and CDR2: SQVTM and ANQGSEA. CDR3 region: CSVKGIAGLAQETQYF. The CDR3 DNA follows: TGCAGCGTTAAAGGGATAGCGGGCTTGGCCCAAGAGACCCAGTACTTC.

This chain uses TRBV9 with TRBJ2-3; the match to TRBD1 covers 7 bases. Per germline, CDR1 SGDLS and CDR2 YYNGEE. This CDR3 has 15 amino acids. Trimming at V came to 0 bases and at J to 1 base, leaving 2 bases not matched to a gene. In nucleotides, the CDR3 is TGTGCCAGCAGCGTAGAGACAGGGCGCACAGATACGCAGTATTTT. It yields the protein CASSVETGRTDTQYF.

As to this clone: A read error is likely here: a far larger clone is one base away. J is TRBJ2-7 and V is TRBV25-1; the D gene could be TRBD1 or TRBD2 (5 bases each). The CDR3 consists of 14 residues. Trimming took off 3 bases at V and 4 bases at J, with 13 bases between the two ends. Germline CDR1 is MGHDK and CDR2 is SYGVNS. The CDR3 spells CASSDSAWGYEQYF. In DNA form, the CDR3 reads TGTGCCAGCAGTGACTCCGCATGGGGGTACGAGCAGTACTTC.

CDR3 sequence: CASRWARGDGDTF. The DNA for the CDR3 is TGTGCCAGCAGATGGGCCCGGGGGGACGGGGACACCTTC. The chain uses TRBV28 and TRBJ1-2; D might be TRBD1 (5 bases). V was clipped by 6 bases and J by 12 bases, with 20 bases between them. This CDR3 has 13 residues. Germline loops: CDR1 MDHEN, CDR2 SYDVKM.

This clone was detected only once. The chain employs TRBV28 and TRBJ2-7, with TRBD1 identical over 9 bases. CDR3 length: 15 residues. With V trimmed by 7 bases and J by 5 bases, 12 bases remained unmatched. CDR1 is MDHEN, CDR2 SYDVKM, per germline. The CDR3 reads CASTATGTGSHEQYF. CDR3 bases: TGTGCCAGCACCGCAACGGGGACAGGGTCCCACGAGCAGTACTTC. The full variable domain, completed using reference TRBV28 and TRBJ2-7, is DVKVTQSSRYLVKRTGEKVFLECVQDMDHENMFWYRQDPGLGLRLIYFSYDVKMKEKGDIPEGYSVSREKKERFSLILESASTNQTSMYLCASTATGTGSHEQYFGPGTRLTVT.

This rearrangement joins TRBV2 to TRBJ2-5; D not certain. Trimming took 4 bases from V and 6 from J, leaving 6 bases between them. The CDR3 has 11 residues. Germline V CDR1 and CDR2: SNHLY, FYNNEI. The CDR3 loop reads CASSGEQTQYF. Here the CDR3 DNA reads TGTGCCAGCAGTGGGGAACAGACCCAGTACTTC. Complete variable domain (other parts from reference TRBV2 and TRBJ2-5): EPEVTQTPSHQVTQMGQEVILRCVPISNHLYFYWYRQILGQKVEFLVSFYNNEISEKSEIFDDQFSVERPDGSNFTLKIRSTKLEDSAMYFCASSGEQTQYFGPGTRLLVL.